The sequence of this T cell receptor beta chain was determined in a study of cytomegalovirus exposure and HLA in healthy donors. Study details: It was reported in a later analysis that the 120 or so validation repertoires used the same platform as the approximately 600 first-cohort repertoires.

Only in-frame clones appear in the TCRdb table, and some are missing; sequencing was by immunoSEQ multiplex PCR. The table lists 35,000 to 50,000 clones, around nine tenths of them singletons. This clone was seen just once. With V trimmed by 7 bases and J by 7 bases, 11 bases remained unmatched. Germline-derived CDR1 and CDR2 are SGHRS and YFSETQ. The CDR3 runs to 15 residues. The sequencing input was PBMCs. This chain connects TRBV5-1 to TRBJ2-2, with 9 bases that match TRBD2. The sequence came from a man in his late teens or twenties in good health and CMV-seronegative. The CDR3 loop is CASEFSGSLVGELFF. The DNA of the CDR3 is TGCGCCAGCGAATTTAGCGGGAGTTTGGTCGGGGAGCTGTTTTTT.